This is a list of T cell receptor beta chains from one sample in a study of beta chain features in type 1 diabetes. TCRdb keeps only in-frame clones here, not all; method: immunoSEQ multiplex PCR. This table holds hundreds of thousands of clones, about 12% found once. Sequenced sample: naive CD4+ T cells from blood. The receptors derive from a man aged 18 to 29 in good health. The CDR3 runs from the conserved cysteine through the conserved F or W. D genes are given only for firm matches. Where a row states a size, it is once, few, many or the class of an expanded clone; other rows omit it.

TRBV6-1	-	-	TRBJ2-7	CASTRTLQAGEQYF	TGTGCCAGCACCAGGACACTTCAAGCGGGCGAGCAGTACTTC
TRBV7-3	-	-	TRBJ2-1	CASSSGVGEQFF	TGTGCCAGCAGCTCCGGGGTAGGTGAGCAGTTCTTC
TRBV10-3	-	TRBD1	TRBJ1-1	CAISTGAMIEAFF	TGTGCCATCAGCACAGGGGCCATGATTGAAGCTTTCTTT
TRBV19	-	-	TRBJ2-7	CASSKGDEQYF	TGTGCCAGTAGTAAAGGGGACGAGCAGTACTTC
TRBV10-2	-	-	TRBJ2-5	CASRQDLLESTYF	TGCGCCAGCAGGCAGGATCTACTAGAGTCAACGTACTTC
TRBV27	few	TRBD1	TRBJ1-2	CASSPQGRHGYTF	TGTGCCAGCAGTCCACAGGGGCGGCATGGCTACACCTTC
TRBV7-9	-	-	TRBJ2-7	CASRRDSFYEQYF	TGTGCCAGCAGGCGGGACAGCTTCTACGAGCAGTACTTC
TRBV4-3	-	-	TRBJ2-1	CASSQELRGRAGLNEQFF	TGCGCCAGCAGCCAAGAACTTCGGGGTCGGGCGGGGCTCAATGAGCAGTTCTTC
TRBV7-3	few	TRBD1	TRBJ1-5	CASSLQGGQPQHF	TGTGCCAGCAGCCTACAGGGGGGTCAGCCCCAGCATTTT
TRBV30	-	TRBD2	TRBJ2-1	CAWRISGSDRKQFF	TGTGCCTGGAGGATCAGCGGGAGTGATAGGAAGCAGTTCTTC
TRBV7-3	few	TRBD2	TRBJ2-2	CASSLDPGGNTGELFF	TGTGCCAGCAGCTTAGACCCGGGAGGAAACACCGGGGAGCTGTTTTTT
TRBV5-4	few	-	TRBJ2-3	CASSLVQGTDTQYF	TGTGCCAGCAGCTTGGTACAGGGCACAGATACGCAGTATTTT
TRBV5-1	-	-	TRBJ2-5	CASSLTETQYF	TGCGCCAGCAGCCTAACAGAGACCCAGTACTTC
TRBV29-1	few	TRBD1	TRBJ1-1	CSAQGQAPEAFF	TGCAGCGCACAAGGACAGGCGCCCGAAGCTTTCTTT
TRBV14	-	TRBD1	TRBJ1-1	CASSKDRGNTEAFF	TGTGCCAGCAGCAAGGACAGGGGAAACACTGAAGCTTTCTTT
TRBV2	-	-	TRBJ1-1	CASSATGHTEAFF	TGTGCCAGCAGTGCAACAGGGCACACTGAAGCTTTCTTT
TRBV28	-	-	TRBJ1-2	CASSLGSGYGYTF	TGTGCCAGCAGTCTGGGGAGCGGCTATGGCTACACCTTC
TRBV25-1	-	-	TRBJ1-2	CASSERVWGHYGYTF	TGTGCCAGCAGTGAAAGAGTTTGGGGGCACTATGGCTACACCTTC
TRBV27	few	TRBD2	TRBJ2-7	CASLPTSGRVREQYF	TGTGCCAGCTTACCGACTAGCGGGAGAGTCCGGGAGCAGTACTTC
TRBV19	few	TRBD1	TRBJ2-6	CASSMTGQGNAGANVLTF	TGTGCCAGTAGTATGACTGGACAGGGTAACGCTGGGGCCAACGTCCTGACTTTC
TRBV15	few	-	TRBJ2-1	CATSRGLRAVANEQFF	TGTGCCACCAGCAGAGGACTTCGAGCGGTTGCCAATGAGCAGTTCTTC
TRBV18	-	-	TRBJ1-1	CASSPPTGNTEAFF	TGTGCCAGCTCACCACCGACGGGGAACACTGAAGCTTTCTTT
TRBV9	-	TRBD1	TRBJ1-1	CASSVDGQGTEAFF	TGTGCCAGCAGCGTAGACGGACAGGGCACTGAAGCTTTCTTT
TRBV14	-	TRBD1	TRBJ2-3	CASSQVRGPGDTQYF	TGTGCCAGCAGCCAAGTCAGGGGGCCTGGAGATACGCAGTATTTT
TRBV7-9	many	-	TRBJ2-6	CASSAEGAGANVLTF	TGTGCCAGCAGCGCCGAGGGAGCTGGGGCCAACGTCCTGACTTTC
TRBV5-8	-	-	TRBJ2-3	CASSTNIRGDTQYF	TGTGCCAGCAGCACAAACATAAGAGGGGATACGCAGTATTTT
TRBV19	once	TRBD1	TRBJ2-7	CASSFRQGGCEQYF	TGTGCCAGTAGTTTCCGACAGGGTGGATGCGAGCAGTACTTC
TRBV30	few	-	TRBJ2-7	CAWSVGPENYEQYF	TGTGCCTGGAGTGTCGGTCCCGAAAACTACGAGCAGTACTTC
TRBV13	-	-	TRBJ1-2	CASSFMAEYGYTF	TGTGCCAGCAGCTTTATGGCAGAATATGGCTACACCTTC
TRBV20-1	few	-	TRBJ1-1	CSAGQNTEAFF	TGCAGTGCCGGACAGAACACTGAAGCTTTCTTT
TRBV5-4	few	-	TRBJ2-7	CASTRDTAYEQYF	TGTGCCAGCACCCGGGACACCGCCTACGAGCAGTACTTC
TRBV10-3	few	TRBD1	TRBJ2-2	CAIRGDSSNTGELFF	TGTGCCATCAGGGGGGACAGCTCGAACACCGGGGAGCTGTTTTTT
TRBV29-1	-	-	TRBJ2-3	CSVTRTSGDTQYF	TGCAGCGTTACGCGTACTAGTGGTGATACGCAGTATTTT
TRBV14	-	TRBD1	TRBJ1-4	CASSLRTGNEKLFF	TGTGCCAGCAGCCTCCGGACAGGGAATGAAAAACTGTTTTTT
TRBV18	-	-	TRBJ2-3	CASSPAGPGTDTQYF	TGTGCCAGCTCACCGGCAGGGCCCGGGACAGATACGCAGTATTTT
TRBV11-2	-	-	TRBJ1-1	CASSGQLNTEAFF	TGTGCCAGCAGTGGACAGTTGAACACTGAAGCTTTCTTT
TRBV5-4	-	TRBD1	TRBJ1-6	CASSLSQGNGSPLHF	TGTGCCAGCAGCTTGTCACAGGGGAACGGTTCACCCCTCCACTTT
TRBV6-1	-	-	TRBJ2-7	CASSNRGTYEQYF	TGTGCCAGCAGCAATAGGGGGACCTACGAGCAGTACTTC
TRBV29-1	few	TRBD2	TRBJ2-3	CSVLSGLAGSDTQYF	TGCAGCGTCCTTTCAGGGCTAGCGGGGTCAGATACGCAGTATTTT